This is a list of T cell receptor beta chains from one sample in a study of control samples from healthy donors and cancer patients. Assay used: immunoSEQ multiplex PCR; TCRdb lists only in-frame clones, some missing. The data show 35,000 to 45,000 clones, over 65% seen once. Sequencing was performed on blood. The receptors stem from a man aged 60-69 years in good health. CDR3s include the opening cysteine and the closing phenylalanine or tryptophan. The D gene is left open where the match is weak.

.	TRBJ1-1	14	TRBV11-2	CASSLVGNSKGAFF
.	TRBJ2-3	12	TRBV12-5	CASATDSYTQYF
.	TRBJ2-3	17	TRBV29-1	CSVEVRGALGAADTQYF
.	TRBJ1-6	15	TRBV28	CASSETQTGAGPLHF
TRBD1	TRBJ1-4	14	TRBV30	CAWATGTGSEKLFF
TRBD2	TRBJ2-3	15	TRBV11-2	CASSLLAGTPDTQYF
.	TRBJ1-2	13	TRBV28	CAGAQGGNYGYTF
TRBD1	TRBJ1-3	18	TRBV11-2	CASSLSSGQGYSGNTIYF
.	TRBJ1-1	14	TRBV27	CASSLSGRITEAFF
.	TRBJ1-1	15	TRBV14	CASSPLGGRGAEAFF
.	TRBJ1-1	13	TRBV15	CATSRQLNTEAFF
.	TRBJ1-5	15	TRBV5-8	CASFVVGRINQPQHF
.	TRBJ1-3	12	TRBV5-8	CASGYMPNTIYF
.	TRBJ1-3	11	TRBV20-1	CSTLRGNTIYF
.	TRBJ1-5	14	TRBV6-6	CASSYRPGEQPQHF
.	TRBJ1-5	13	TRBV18	CASSPEYNQPQHF
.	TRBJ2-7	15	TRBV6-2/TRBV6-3	CASTPGGPVSYEQYF
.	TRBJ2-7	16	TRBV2	CASPGGGKKGTYEQYF
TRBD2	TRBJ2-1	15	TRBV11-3	CASSRGASGADEQFF
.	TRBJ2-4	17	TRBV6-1	CASSDPIDYSAKNIQYF
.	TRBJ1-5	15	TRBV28	CASSPVGSKNQPQHF
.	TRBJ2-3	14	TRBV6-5	CASSYKTRRDTQYF
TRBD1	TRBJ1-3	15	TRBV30	CAWGLQGIPGNTIYF
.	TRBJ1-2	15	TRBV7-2	CASSLEGRGNYGYTF
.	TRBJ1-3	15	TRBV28	CASRSGQFSGNTIYF
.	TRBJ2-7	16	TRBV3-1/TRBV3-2	CASSPDPDSLSYEQYF
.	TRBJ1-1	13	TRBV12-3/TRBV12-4	CAGSFGEGTEAFF
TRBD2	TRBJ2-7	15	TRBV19	CASSTGTSGSSEQYF
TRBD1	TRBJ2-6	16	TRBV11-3	CASSPGQGSGANVLTF
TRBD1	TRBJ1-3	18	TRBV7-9	CASRRGRGTSSSGNTIYF
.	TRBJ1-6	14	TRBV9	CASSAKAGGSPLHF
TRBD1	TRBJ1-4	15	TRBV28	CASSTRQGLNEKLFF
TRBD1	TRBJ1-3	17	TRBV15	CATSRGGPGQGPNTIYF
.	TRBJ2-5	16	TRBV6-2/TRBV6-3	CASSYSGQSIQETQYF
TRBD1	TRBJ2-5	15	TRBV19	CASSTRDRGSETQYF
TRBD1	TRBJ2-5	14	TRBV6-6	CASSPDRGRETQYF
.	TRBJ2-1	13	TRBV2	CASREDNYNEQFF
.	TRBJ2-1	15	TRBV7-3	CASSPLRGPYNEQFF